Below, 8 T cell receptor beta chains from the same sample are listed, as sequenced in a study of blood T cells in healthy people across ages. Together with a sample-barcoded 5' primer, a J-beta primer mix was included in a second PCR lasting roughly 7 to 11 cycles. TCRdb itself ran the 5' RACE reads through MiXCR, one entry per CDR3 protein. The sample shows 1.5 million to 2 million distinct CDR3 sequences, 28% of them seen only once. Sequenced sample: blood. These receptors all stem from a woman under 40 in good health.

The chain recombines TRBV6-5 with TRBJ2-3; 9 nucleotides match TRBD1. J was trimmed by 3 bases and V by 2 bases; bases with no gene match: 3. The CDR3 spans 15 residues. Germline V gene lookup returns CDR1 MNHEY and CDR2 SVGAGI. CDR3 protein: CASSYDRGETDTQYF. As DNA, the CDR3 is TGTGCCAGCAGTTACGACAGGGGGGAAACAGATACGCAGTATTTT.

The rearrangement links TRBV4-1 to TRBJ1-5; D possibly corresponds to TRBD1 (6 bases). The germline V gene encodes CDR1 MGHRA and CDR2 YSYEKL. The CDR3 runs 16 residues. The V gene lost 3 bases and the J gene lost 2 bases, with 14 bases spanning the gap. The CDR3 is CASSQQGSKGNQPQHF. The CDR3 DNA follows: TGCGCCAGCAGCCAGCAGGGGTCGAAGGGCAATCAGCCCCAGCATTTT.

The chain employs TRBV27 and TRBJ2-5; 13 bases are shared with TRBD2. With the DNA end fitting TRBJ2-7 better, the J assignment may be wrong. From germline, CDR1 is MNHEY and CDR2 SMNVEV (reference sequence). CDR3 size: 17 residues. CDR3 protein: CASSLLALGLAGSEQYF. The CDR3 DNA is TGTGCCAGCAGTTTATTAGCCCTGGGACTAGCGGGAAGCGAGCAGTACTTC.

This clonotype was seen ten or more times. This chain uses TRBV20-1 with TRBJ2-5; 8 bases agree with TRBD2. Germline V CDR1 and CDR2: DFQATT, SNEGSKA (reference sequence). The length of the CDR3 is 13 residues. V shed 4 bases, J shed 5 bases, and the junction held 6 bases outside the gene matches. For the CDR3, the DNA is TGCAGTGCTACGGGGGGGCTTCAGGAGACCCAGTACTTC. The encoded protein is CSATGGLQETQYF.

In its sample, this clonotype was seen a few times. This rearrangement joins TRBV7-9 to TRBJ1-2; no clear D. V dropped 7 bases and J dropped 0 bases, with 12 bases sitting between them. The CDR3 runs to 14 residues. Germline CDR1 SEHNR, CDR2 FQNEAQ (reference sequence). Here the CDR3 DNA reads TGTGCCAGCAACTATACGACACCTAACTATGGCTACACCTTC. Translation gives CASNYTTPNYGYTF.

This clonotype has ten or more counts. The chain has TRBV7-2 and TRBJ2-5, with 16 bases aligning to TRBD2. Germline-derived CDR1 and CDR2 are SGHTA and FQGNSA. Trimming removed 5 bases from V and 5 bases from J; junction bases left unmatched: 17. There are 20 residues in the CDR3. The CDR3 region is CASSTPGTSGRALTEETQYF. The DNA of the CDR3 is TGTGCCAGCAGCACGCCCGGGACTAGCGGGAGGGCCCTAACAGAGGAGACCCAGTACTTC.

This clonotype has a handful of counts. V usage is TRBV12-5 and J usage is TRBJ1-6, with 7 bases identical to TRBD1. The CDR3 is made up of 14 amino acids. CDR1 is LGHNT and CDR2 is FRNRAP in the germline V gene. V lost 1 base, J lost 9 bases, and 3 bases stayed unmatched. The CDR3 nucleotides read TGTGCTAGTGGTTTGGAGGGGGCATTTTCACCCCTCCACTTT. Amino acids: CASGLEGAFSPLHF.

This clonotype has ten or more counts. This chain uses TRBV29-1 with TRBJ2-5; D is perhaps TRBD2 (6 bases). This CDR3 is built from 17 residues. Trimming took off 6 bases at V and 1 base at J, with 24 bases between the two ends. Germline loops: CDR1 SQVTM, CDR2 ANQGSEA. CDR3 nucleotides: TGCAGCGTGCGGGAAATAGATGGCAGGTCCTTCCAAGAGACCCAGTACTTC. It is translated as CSVREIDGRSFQETQYF. The full variable domain, rest sourced from reference TRBV29-1 and TRBJ2-5, is SAVISQKPSRDICQRGTSLTIQCQVDSQVTMMFWYRQQPGQSLTLIATANQGSEATYESGFVIDKFPISRPNLTFSTLTVSNMSPEDSSIYLCSVREIDGRSFQETQYFGPGTRLLVL.